This T cell receptor beta chain was documented in a study of blood T cell repertoires in COVID-19. Overall study context: Specimens from acute and convalescent COVID-19 originated in the United States, Italy and Spain. T cells, B-cell-depleted T cells, or PBMCs provided the cDNA or gDNA that served as material.

Seattle participants joined during active infection and were tracked over time. The protocol was immunoSEQ multiplex PCR, while the TCRdb copy is restricted to in-frame clones and leaves out a portion. Of 300,000 to 400,000 clones in the sample, around 90% were seen once. V was trimmed by 1 base and J by 1 base, leaving 7 bases between them. The CDR3 has 14 amino acids. CDR1 SGHNT and CDR2 YENEEA come from the germline V gene. The chain couples TRBV11-3 to TRBJ2-5; possible D gene TRBD2, 6 bases. This clonotype originated in a woman under 40 with COVID-19, enrolled during active disease. The specimen was peripheral blood. CDR3 nucleotides: TGTGCCAGCAGCTTAGTAGCGGTCCAAGAGACCCAGTACTTC. Protein product: CASSLVAVQETQYF.